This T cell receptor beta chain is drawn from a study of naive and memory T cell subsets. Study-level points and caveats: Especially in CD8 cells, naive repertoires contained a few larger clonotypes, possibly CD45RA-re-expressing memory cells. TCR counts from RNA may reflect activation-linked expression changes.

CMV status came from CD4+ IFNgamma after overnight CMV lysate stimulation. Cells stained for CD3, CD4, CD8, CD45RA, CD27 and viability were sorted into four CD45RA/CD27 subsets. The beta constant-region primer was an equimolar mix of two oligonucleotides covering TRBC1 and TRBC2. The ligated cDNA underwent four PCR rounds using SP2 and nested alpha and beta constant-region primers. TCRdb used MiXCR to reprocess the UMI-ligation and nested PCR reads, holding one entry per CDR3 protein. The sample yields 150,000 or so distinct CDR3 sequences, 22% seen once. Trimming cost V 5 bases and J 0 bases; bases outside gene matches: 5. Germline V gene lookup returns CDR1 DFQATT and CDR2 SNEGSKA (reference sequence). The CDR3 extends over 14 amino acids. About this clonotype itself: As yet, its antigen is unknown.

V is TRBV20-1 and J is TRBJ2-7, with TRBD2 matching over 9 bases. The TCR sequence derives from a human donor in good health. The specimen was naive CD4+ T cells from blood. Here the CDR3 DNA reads TGCAGTGCTGACCGTAGCGGGAGCTCCTACGAGCAGTACTTC. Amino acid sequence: CSADRSGSSYEQYF.